What follows are 17 T cell receptor beta chains derived from one specimen sequenced in a study of OX40 agonist ivuxolimab in advanced cancers. Method: immunoSEQ multiplex PCR; TCRdb's copy keeps in-frame clones and lacks some. The table records tens of thousands of clones, roughly 69% of them present only once. Specimen: CD4+ or CD8+ T cells sorted from blood, collected in a trial of the OX40 agonist ivuxolimab. All receptors come from an adult with an advanced solid tumor such as melanoma, head and neck, liver or kidney cancer.

The V call is TRBV6-5, the J call TRBJ1-1; the D is unclear. The CDR3 totals 15 residues. Deletions cut 6 bases from V and 5 bases from J, with 19 bases between. Germline assignment: CDR1 MNHEY and CDR2 SVGAGI. Here the CDR3 DNA reads TGTGCCAGCAGATCCCCCTACCCGGGTCGAACTGAAGCTTTCTTT. Its translation: CASRSPYPGRTEAFF.

The chain uses TRBV10-3 and TRBJ1-2; TRBD1 might be the D (5 bases). CDR3 size: 13 residues. The germline CDR1 and CDR2 sequences are ENHRY and SYGVKD. Deletions cut 6 bases from V and 10 bases from J, with 18 bases between. Written as DNA, the CDR3 is TGTGCCATCAGCATTCCGGGACGGGGCTTCTACACCTTC. It is translated as CAISIPGRGFYTF.

The rearrangement uses TRBV5-1 and TRBJ2-3; D is ambiguous. There are 14 residues in the CDR3. CDR1 and CDR2 (germline): SGHRS, YFSETQ. Trimming took off 2 bases at V and 4 bases at J, with 11 bases between the two ends. The CDR3 is CASSFIKRADTQYF. The CDR3 region has the DNA TGCGCCAGCAGCTTCATTAAGCGAGCAGATACGCAGTATTTT.

About this clone: Other DNA sequences in this sample translate to the same CDR3. The V gene is TRBV10-3, the J gene TRBJ2-5; 8 nucleotides agree with TRBD1. Trimming took 0 bases from V and 2 from J; bases not matched to a gene: 5. The CDR3 is made up of 16 amino acids. Germline-derived CDR1 and CDR2 are ENHRY and SYGVKD. The CDR3 DNA reads as TGTGCCATCAGTGAGTCTAGGACAGGGAGGCAAGAGACCCAGTACTTC. Translation gives CAISESRTGRQETQYF.

The chain employs TRBV7-9 and TRBJ2-7; 8 bases fit TRBD1. The CDR3 extends over 17 amino acids. Germline trimming cut 1 base from V and 0 bases from J; bases unmatched to any gene: 8. Germline V gene sequence: CDR1 SEHNR, CDR2 FQNEAQ (reference sequence). This CDR3 is CASSLGPGQAISYEQYF. The CDR3, as DNA: TGTGCCAGCAGCTTAGGACCGGGACAGGCTATCTCCTACGAGCAGTACTTC.

This chain uses TRBV11-2 with TRBJ1-1; possible D gene TRBD1, 6 bases. V shed 3 bases and J shed 0 bases, with 11 bases lying between them. This CDR3 is 15 amino acids long. The V gene's germline CDR1 is SGHAT and CDR2 FQNNGV. In nucleotides, the CDR3 is TGTGCCAGCAGCTTTACAGGGAATTTGAACACTGAAGCTTTCTTT. Protein product: CASSFTGNLNTEAFF.

The chain recombines TRBV4-2 with TRBJ2-1, with no clear D. The germline V gene has CDR1 LGHNA and CDR2 YNFKEQ. Trimming removed 1 base at V and 10 bases at J, with 14 bases between. The CDR3 totals 14 residues. The CDR3 protein is CASSQGRAHGEQFF. CDR3 bases: TGTGCCAGCAGCCAAGGAAGGGCACATGGGGAGCAGTTCTTC.

The chain uses TRBV5-4 and TRBJ1-2, with D perhaps matching TRBD1 (5 bases). CDR3 size: 14 residues. Trimming stripped 0 bases from V and 5 bases from J, with 11 bases between. The germline gives CDR1 SGHNT, CDR2 YYREEE (reference sequence). DNA of the CDR3: TGTGCCAGCAGCTTGGATCAGGGCACGTATGGCTACACCTTC. Amino acid sequence: CASSLDQGTYGYTF.

This chain uses TRBV2 with TRBJ2-7, with D hard to call. V lost 7 bases, J lost 5 bases, and 9 bases lay in between. The CDR3 runs to 11 residues. CDR1 and CDR2 from the germline V gene are SNHLY and FYNNEI. CDR3 sequence reads: CASIEQNEQYF. DNA of the CDR3: TGTGCCAGCATAGAGCAAAACGAGCAGTACTTC.

The rearrangement uses TRBV28 and TRBJ1-4; no definite D call. Germline CDR1 is MDHEN and CDR2 is SYDVKM. The germline V and J ends were trimmed by 8 bases and 2 bases, with 6 bases remaining between them. The CDR3 length is 12 residues. This CDR3 reads CASRFTNEKLFF. DNA for the CDR3: TGTGCCAGCCGATTTACTAATGAAAAACTGTTTTTT. Based on the CDR3 plus reference TRBV28 and TRBJ1-4, the full variable domain is DVKVTQSSRYLVKRTGEKVFLECVQDMDHENMFWYRQDPGLGLRLIYFSYDVKMKEKGDIPEGYSVSREKKERFSLILESASTNQTSMYLCASRFTNEKLFFGSGTQLSVL.

The chain employs TRBV5-1 and TRBJ1-3, with 9 positions matching TRBD1. This CDR3 spans 14 amino acids. The V and J ends lost 4 bases and 4 bases, in that order; junction bases with no gene match: 3. Germline V CDR1 and CDR2: SGHRS, YFSETQ. CDR3 nucleotide sequence: TGCGCCAGCAGCGGGGACAGGGTCGGAAACACCATATATTTT. Translation gives CASSGDRVGNTIYF.

The CDR3 nucleotides are TGTGCCAGTACCCCAACCGGTTATAACTATGGCTACACCTTC. This gives the protein CASTPTGYNYGYTF. V gene TRBV19 combines with J gene TRBJ1-2; D unresolved. Per the germline V gene, CDR1 is LNHDA and CDR2 is SQIVND (reference sequence). V gave up 7 bases and J gave up 1 base, with 13 bases separating them. CDR3 length: 14 amino acids.

This clone has more than one count but fewer than ten. The same CDR3 arises from other DNA sequences in this sample as well. The chain employs TRBV30 and TRBJ1-1, with D possibly matching TRBD1 (5 bases). The CDR3 runs to 13 residues. Germline V lookup: CDR1 GTSNPN, CDR2 SVGIG (reference sequence). Trimming cost V 0 bases and J 5 bases, with 10 bases left between them. Here the CDR3 reads CAWSVGQNTEAFF. In nucleotides, the CDR3 is TGTGCCTGGAGTGTGGGGCAGAATACTGAAGCTTTCTTT.

This clone was seen a handful of times. V gene TRBV6-5 combines with J gene TRBJ1-6; 7 bases map to TRBD1. The V segment lost 5 bases and the J segment 9 bases; nucleotides outside the gene matches: 7. Germline CDR1 is MNHEY and CDR2 is SVGAGI. The CDR3 extends over 14 amino acids. The CDR3 bases are TGTGCCAGCAGTCCGGGACAGTCAAGTTCACCCCTCCACTTT. This encodes CASSPGQSSSPLHF.

This chain connects TRBV14 to TRBJ1-1, with D possibly TRBD1 on 5 matching bases. The V gene lost 5 bases and the J gene lost 1 base, with 11 bases spanning the gap. The germline V gene encodes CDR1 SGHDN and CDR2 FVKESK. The length of the CDR3 is 14 residues. CDR3 in amino acids: CASSLVQGNTEAFF. In nucleotides, the CDR3 is TGTGCCAGCAGCTTAGTCCAGGGGAACACTGAAGCTTTCTTT.

This clone was picked up a small number of times. The chain is built from TRBV4-1 and TRBJ1-6; D gene ambiguous. The CDR3 is 14 residues long. V was cut by 1 base and J by 7 bases, with 8 bases left in between. The germline V gene has CDR1 MGHRA and CDR2 YSYEKL. CDR3 amino acids: CASSQGQINSPLHF. The DNA for the CDR3 is TGCGCCAGCAGCCAAGGTCAGATAAATTCACCCCTCCACTTT.

The rearrangement joins TRBV2 to TRBJ1-1; 10 nucleotides agree with TRBD1. CDR3 length: 12 residues. Germline V CDR1 and CDR2: SNHLY, FYNNEI. V shed 6 bases, J shed 11 bases, and the junction held 6 bases outside the gene matches. CDR3 sequence reads: CASRPTGGPAFF. The CDR3 DNA is TGTGCCAGCAGACCGACAGGGGGCCCCGCTTTCTTT. The full variable domain, with the rest looked up from reference TRBV2 and TRBJ1-1, is EPEVTQTPSHQVTQMGQEVILRCVPISNHLYFYWYRQILGQKVEFLVSFYNNEISEKSEIFDDQFSVERPDGSNFTLKIRSTKLEDSAMYFCASRPTGGPAFFGQGTRLTVV.